This T cell receptor beta chain comes out of a study of PD-L1 blockade in urothelial cancer. Turning to the study itself: Researchers found blood samples held a median of roughly 140,000 T cells.

Sequencing was performed with immunoSEQ multiplex PCR; in TCRdb, only in-frame clones are kept and a portion is missing. The sample yields 100,000 or so clones, roughly nine tenths seen once. The CDR3 runs to 16 residues. Germline CDR1 reads MNHNS; CDR2 reads SASEGT. The ends were cut back, 1 base at V and 1 base at J, with 11 bases in the middle. Material: PBMCs, obtained around atezolizumab (anti-PD-L1) treatment. The clonotype comes from an elderly woman with urothelial cancer. V usage is TRBV6-1 and J usage is TRBJ1-5; D may be TRBD1 (5 bases). The CDR3 protein is CASSEGVRGSNQPQHF. The CDR3 DNA sequence: TGTGCCAGCAGTGAAGGGGTCCGGGGGAGCAATCAGCCCCAGCATTTT.